These T cell receptor beta chains were read from a single sample in a study of graft-versus-host responses after intestinal transplantation. These receptors' targets are unknown. Using immunoSEQ multiplex PCR, the repertoire was profiled, and TCRdb retains in-frame clones only, with some absent. This table holds nearly 95,000 clones, roughly 91% found once. The material was unstimulated CD8+ T cells sorted from spleen or lymph node cells, obtained before intestinal transplant. The receptors stem from a human donor who received an intestinal transplant. Each CDR3 is given with its conserved first and last residue. The size entry is marked missing in some rows and otherwise reads once, few, many or a size class.

V	size	J	CDR3
TRBV9	-	TRBJ2-3	CASSVDGEGGTDTQYF
TRBV7-9	-	TRBJ2-3	CASSTRVQGLELDTQYF
TRBV19	-	TRBJ2-7	CASSAYRGYEQYF
TRBV4-1	-	TRBJ2-7	CASSQALGDPPYEQYF
TRBV6-1	-	TRBJ1-4	CASSDQIGVDEKLFF
TRBV19	-	TRBJ1-4	CASRGGGSPTNEKLFF
TRBV28	once	TRBJ1-6	CASSTLFSQGTGHNSPLHF
TRBV5-5	once	TRBJ2-1	CASSSMTSGGAEEQFF
TRBV5-3	-	TRBJ2-7	CARSSGWSRQVEYDEQYF
TRBV29-1	once	TRBJ2-3	CSASDRGLVDTQYF
TRBV5-6	-	TRBJ1-1	CASSLDTNTEAFF
TRBV2	-	TRBJ2-1	CASSLPRLADSYNEQFF
TRBV4-3	-	TRBJ2-1	CASSPEQGYEQFF
TRBV18	-	TRBJ2-1	CASSPTTGVAEQFF
TRBV4-3	-	TRBJ2-1	CASSQDGDARGGDEQFF
TRBV27	-	TRBJ1-5	CASSSQDRVQPQHF
TRBV7-6	-	TRBJ2-7	CASSLGYSTGFDEQYF
TRBV11-2	once	TRBJ2-2	CASSLEGLAGGNTGELFF
TRBV19	once	TRBJ1-1	CASSLGTGGYTEAFF
TRBV10-1	-	TRBJ2-7	CASSESGTGSYEQYF
TRBV21-1	-	TRBJ2-7	CASSKVRVWSRECEQYF
TRBV4-3	few	TRBJ2-1	CASSPTGGNEQFF
TRBV7-9	-	TRBJ1-2	CASSSTGANYGYTF
TRBV13	-	TRBJ2-3	CASSLGIARDTQYF
TRBV6-6	-	TRBJ2-3	CASSYFTGATDTQYF
TRBV30	-	TRBJ1-1	CAWSVRGAAEAFF
TRBV5-1	-	TRBJ2-7	CASSLLDSPEGEQYF
TRBV7-6	-	TRBJ1-1	CASSLSPNLQGSTFMNTEAFF
TRBV7-9	-	TRBJ1-1	CASSAGTGGTEAFF
TRBV29-1	-	TRBJ2-7	CSVRGQSYEQYF
TRBV27	once	TRBJ1-2	CASSLKGDRGWGYTF
TRBV30	-	TRBJ1-5	CAWSVHGGDQPQHF
TRBV27	once	TRBJ2-7	CASSTGTVYEQYF
TRBV10-3	-	TRBJ2-3	CAISEAGGPDTQYF
TRBV2	-	TRBJ2-7	CASNQDRAYEQYF
TRBV27	-	TRBJ2-7	CASSLTGVEQYF
TRBV25-1	-	TRBJ1-1	CASSDGGLGGNTEAFF
TRBV4-3	-	TRBJ2-2	CASSQDPTSTGELFF
TRBV27	-	TRBJ1-2	CASSLLFGRGIDGYTF
TRBV13	-	TRBJ2-3	CASSSRLAADTQYF
TRBV27	few	TRBJ1-3	CASSPGVAGNTIYF